Reported below is one TCR beta chain. Its antigen is unidentified. The TCR libraries each used total RNA (about 3,500 ng per library). The UMIs carried a 6-nucleotide sample barcode, and they were added by template switching. TCRdb re-called the 5' RACE reads and catalogs CDR3 proteins one per entry, DNA excluded. Its table records approximately 400,000 distinct CDR3 sequences. The sample comes from a study of monozygotic twins with inflammatory bowel disease. General study results and limits: IBD patients share fewer clonotypes with other people than healthy twins do, especially with disease activity.

The CDR3 runs to 18 residues. The germline CDR1 and CDR2 sequences are GTSNPN and SVGIG (reference sequence). Material for sequencing was blood. This clonotype was sampled from a human donor with ulcerative colitis or Crohn's disease, or a healthy co-twin of an affected twin (not recorded which). This chain joins TRBV30 and TRBJ1-5. CDR3 sequence reads: CAWSVQGISTDSNQPQHF.